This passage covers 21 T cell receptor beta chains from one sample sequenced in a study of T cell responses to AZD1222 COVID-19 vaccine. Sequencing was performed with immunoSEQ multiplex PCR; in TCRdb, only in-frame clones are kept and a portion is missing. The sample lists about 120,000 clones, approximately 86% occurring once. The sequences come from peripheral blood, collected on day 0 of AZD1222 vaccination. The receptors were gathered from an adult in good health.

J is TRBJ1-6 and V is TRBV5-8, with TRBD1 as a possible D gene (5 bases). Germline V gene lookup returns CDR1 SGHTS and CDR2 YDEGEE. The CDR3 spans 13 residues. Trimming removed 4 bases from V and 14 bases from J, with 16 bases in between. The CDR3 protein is CASSLLEGFTLHF. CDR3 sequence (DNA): TGTGCCAGCAGCCTACTCGAGGGGTTCACCCTCCACTTT.

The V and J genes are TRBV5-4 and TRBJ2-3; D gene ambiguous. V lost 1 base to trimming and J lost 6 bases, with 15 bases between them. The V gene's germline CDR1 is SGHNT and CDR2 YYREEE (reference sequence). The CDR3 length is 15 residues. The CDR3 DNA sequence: TGTGCCAGCAGCTTGTCAGTGGGGTCGCCGGATACGCAGTATTTT. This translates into CASSLSVGSPDTQYF.

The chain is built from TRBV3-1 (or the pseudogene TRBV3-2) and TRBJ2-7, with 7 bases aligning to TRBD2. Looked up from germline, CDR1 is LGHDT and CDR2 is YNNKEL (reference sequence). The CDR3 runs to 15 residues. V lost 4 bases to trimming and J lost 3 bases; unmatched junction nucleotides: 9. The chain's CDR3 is CASSPGGVRDYEQYF. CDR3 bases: TGTGCCAGCAGCCCTGGGGGGGTCCGAGACTACGAGCAGTACTTC.

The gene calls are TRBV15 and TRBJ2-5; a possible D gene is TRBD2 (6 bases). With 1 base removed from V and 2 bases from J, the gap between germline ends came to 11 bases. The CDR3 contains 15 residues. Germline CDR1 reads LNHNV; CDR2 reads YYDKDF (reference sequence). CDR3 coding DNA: TGTGCCACCAGCAGAGGAAATAGCGGACAAGAGACCCAGTACTTC. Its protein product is CATSRGNSGQETQYF.

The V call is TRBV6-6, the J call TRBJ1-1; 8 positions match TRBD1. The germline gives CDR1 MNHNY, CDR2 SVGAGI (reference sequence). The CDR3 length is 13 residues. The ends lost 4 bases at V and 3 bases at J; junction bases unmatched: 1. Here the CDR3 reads CASSLDRDTEAFF. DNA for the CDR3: TGTGCCAGCAGTTTGGACAGGGACACTGAAGCTTTCTTT.

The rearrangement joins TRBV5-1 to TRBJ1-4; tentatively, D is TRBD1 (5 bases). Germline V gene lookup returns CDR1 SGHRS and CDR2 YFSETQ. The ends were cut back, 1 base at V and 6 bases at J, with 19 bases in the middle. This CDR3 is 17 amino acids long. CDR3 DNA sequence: TGCGCCAGCAGCTTGCTTGGCGGTGGGGGGGACTATGAAAAACTGTTTTTT. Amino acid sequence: CASSLLGGGGDYEKLFF.

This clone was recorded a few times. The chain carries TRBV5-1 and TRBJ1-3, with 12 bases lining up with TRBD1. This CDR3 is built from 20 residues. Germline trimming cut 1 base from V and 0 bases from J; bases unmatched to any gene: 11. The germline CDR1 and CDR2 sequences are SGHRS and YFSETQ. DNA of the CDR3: TGCGCCAGCAGCTTGTCCGGGACAGGGGGCGACCTACTCTCTGGAAACACCATATATTTT. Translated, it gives CASSLSGTGGDLLSGNTIYF.

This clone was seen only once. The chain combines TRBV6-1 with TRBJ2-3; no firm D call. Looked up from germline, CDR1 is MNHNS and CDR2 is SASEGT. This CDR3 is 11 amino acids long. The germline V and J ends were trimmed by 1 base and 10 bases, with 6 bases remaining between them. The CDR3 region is CASSEVRSQYF. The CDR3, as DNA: TGTGCCAGCAGTGAAGTAAGATCGCAGTATTTT.

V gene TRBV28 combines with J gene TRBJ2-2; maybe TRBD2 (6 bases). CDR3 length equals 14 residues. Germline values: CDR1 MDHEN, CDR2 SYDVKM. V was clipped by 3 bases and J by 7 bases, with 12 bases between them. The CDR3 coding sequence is TGTGCCAGCAGTTTCGGTGGGGGAGGCGGGGAGCTGTTTTTT. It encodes CASSFGGGGGELFF.

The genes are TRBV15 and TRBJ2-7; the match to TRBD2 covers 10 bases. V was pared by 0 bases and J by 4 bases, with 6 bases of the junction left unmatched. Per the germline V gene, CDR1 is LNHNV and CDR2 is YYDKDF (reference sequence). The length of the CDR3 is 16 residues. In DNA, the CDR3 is TGTGCCACCAGCAGAGAACGACTAGCGGGTTTTTACGAGCAGTACTTC. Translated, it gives CATSRERLAGFYEQYF.

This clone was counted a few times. The CDR3 nucleotides read TGTGCCAGCAGTGATTGGGACAGGGGTAATTCACCCCTCCACTTT. It is translated as CASSDWDRGNSPLHF. This sequence joins TRBV25-1 and TRBJ1-6, with 10 bases lining up with TRBD1. This CDR3 spans 15 amino acids. With 3 bases clipped from V and 6 bases from J, the junction kept 2 bases outside the gene matches. Germline loops: CDR1 MGHDK, CDR2 SYGVNS.

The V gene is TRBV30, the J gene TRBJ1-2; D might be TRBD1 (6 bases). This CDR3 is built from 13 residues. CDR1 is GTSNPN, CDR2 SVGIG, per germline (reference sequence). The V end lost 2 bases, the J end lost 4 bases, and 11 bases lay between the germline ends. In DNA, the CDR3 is TGTGCCTGGAGTCCGACAGGCACCTATGGCTACACCTTC. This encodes CAWSPTGTYGYTF.

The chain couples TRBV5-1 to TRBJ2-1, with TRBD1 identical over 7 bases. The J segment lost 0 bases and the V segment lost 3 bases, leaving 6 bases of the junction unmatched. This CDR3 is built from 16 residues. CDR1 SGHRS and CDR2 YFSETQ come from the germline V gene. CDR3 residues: CASSSHRDSSYNEQFF. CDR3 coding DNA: TGCGCCAGCAGCTCGCACCGGGACAGCTCCTACAATGAGCAGTTCTTC.

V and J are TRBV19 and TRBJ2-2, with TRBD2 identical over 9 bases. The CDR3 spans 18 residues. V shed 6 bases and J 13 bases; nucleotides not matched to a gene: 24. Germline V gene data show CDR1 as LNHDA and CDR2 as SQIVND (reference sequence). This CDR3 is CASSLRSVAGVGAGGLFF. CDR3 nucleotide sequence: TGTGCCAGTAGCCTGCGCTCGGTAGCGGGAGTTGGGGCTGGTGGGCTGTTTTTT.

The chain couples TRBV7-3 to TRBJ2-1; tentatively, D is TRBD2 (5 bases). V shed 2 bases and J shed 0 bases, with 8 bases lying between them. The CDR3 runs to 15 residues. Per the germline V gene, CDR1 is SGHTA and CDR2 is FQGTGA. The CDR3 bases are TGTGCCAGCAGCTTAGGGGAGAGCTCCTACAATGAGCAGTTCTTC. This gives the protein CASSLGESSYNEQFF.

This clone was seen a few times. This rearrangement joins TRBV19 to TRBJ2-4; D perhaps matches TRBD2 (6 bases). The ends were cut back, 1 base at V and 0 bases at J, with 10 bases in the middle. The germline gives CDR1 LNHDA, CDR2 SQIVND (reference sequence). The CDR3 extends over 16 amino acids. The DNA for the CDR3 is TGTGCCAGTAGTATAGGGGGGGACCTAGCCAAAAACATTCAGTACTTC. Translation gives CASSIGGDLAKNIQYF.

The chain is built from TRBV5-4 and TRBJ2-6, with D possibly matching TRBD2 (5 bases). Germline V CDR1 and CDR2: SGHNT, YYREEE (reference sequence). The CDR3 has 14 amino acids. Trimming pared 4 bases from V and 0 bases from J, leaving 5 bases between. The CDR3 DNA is TGTGCCAGCAGCCGGGACTCTGGGGCCAACGTCCTGACTTTC. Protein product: CASSRDSGANVLTF.

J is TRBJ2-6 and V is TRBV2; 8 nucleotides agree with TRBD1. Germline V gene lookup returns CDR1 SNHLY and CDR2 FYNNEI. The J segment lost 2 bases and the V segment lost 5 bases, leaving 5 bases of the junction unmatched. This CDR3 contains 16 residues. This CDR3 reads CASSLTQGAGANVLTF. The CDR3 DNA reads TGTGCCAGCAGTCTCACACAGGGGGCTGGGGCCAACGTCCTGACTTTC.

The CDR3 bases are TGTGCCAGCAAGAGGGAGAGGAACACTGAAGCTTTCTTT. It specifies CASKRERNTEAFF. This chain connects TRBV6-4 to TRBJ1-1; no clear D gene. This CDR3 is built from 13 residues. The germline gives CDR1 MRHNA, CDR2 SNTAGT. V lost 7 bases, J lost 1 base, and 10 bases lay in between.

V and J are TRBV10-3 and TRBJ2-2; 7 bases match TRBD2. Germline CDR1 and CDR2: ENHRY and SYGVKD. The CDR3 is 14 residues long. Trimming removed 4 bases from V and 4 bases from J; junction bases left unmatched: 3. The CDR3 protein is CAISGERGTGELFF. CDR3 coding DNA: TGTGCCATCAGTGGGGAGCGGGGCACCGGGGAGCTGTTTTTT.

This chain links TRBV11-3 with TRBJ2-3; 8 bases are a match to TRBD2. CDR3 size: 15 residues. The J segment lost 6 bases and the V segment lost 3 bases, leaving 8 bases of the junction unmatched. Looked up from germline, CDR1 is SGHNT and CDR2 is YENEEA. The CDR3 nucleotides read TGTGCCAGCAGCTTGAGGAGCGGGAGATCGGATACGCAGTATTTT. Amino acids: CASSLRSGRSDTQYF.